Shown below are 26 T cell receptor beta chains from a single sample sequenced in a study of T cells after yellow fever vaccination. TCRdb re-called the 5' RACE reads with MiXCR, one entry per CDR3 protein. This table holds hundreds of thousands of distinct CDR3 sequences, roughly 3.5% found once. Here the sequenced sample was PBMCs, taken on the day of the yellow fever booster vaccination. The source of these receptors is a man in his late teens or twenties who received the YFV17D yellow fever vaccine.

This clonotype was counted only a few times. The gene calls are TRBV30 and TRBJ1-1; D gene unclear. V was trimmed by 3 bases and J by 0 bases, leaving 11 bases between them. Germline CDR1 is GTSNPN and CDR2 is SVGIG (reference sequence). The CDR3 contains 14 residues. The CDR3 DNA reads TGTGCCTGGAGCCGGGCGGGTATGAACACTGAAGCTTTCTTT. Encoded protein: CAWSRAGMNTEAFF.

This clonotype was counted a few times. J is TRBJ2-7 and V is TRBV20-1; 8 bases line up with TRBD1. The germline CDR1 and CDR2 sequences are DFQATT and SNEGSKA (reference sequence). The ends lost 1 base at V and 3 bases at J; junction bases unmatched: 5. The CDR3 runs 14 residues. DNA for the CDR3: TGCAGTGCTAGAGTCCAGGGGGCCGACTACGAGCAGTACGTC. Translating it yields CSARVQGADYEQYV.

This clonotype has a count of ten or more. The CDR3 DNA reads TGTGCCAGCAGCCTCTCGGCCGGAGGAACAGATACGCAGTATTTT. It codes for CASSLSAGGTDTQYF. The chain has TRBV14 and TRBJ2-3, with TRBD2 as a possible D gene (5 bases). This CDR3 is 15 amino acids long. Trimming took off 4 bases at V and 3 bases at J, with 14 bases between the two ends. Germline CDR1 is SGHDN and CDR2 is FVKESK.

This clonotype was seen only a few times. The chain couples TRBV3-1 to TRBJ2-2; TRBD2 matches 10 bases. Per the germline V gene, CDR1 is LGHDT and CDR2 is YNNKEL (reference sequence). With V trimmed by 3 bases and J by 1 base, 8 bases remained unmatched. The CDR3 contains 18 residues. The CDR3 DNA follows: TGTGCCAGCAGCCACCCCTTATCTAGCGGGGGGAACACCGGGGAGCTGTTTTTT. Protein sequence: CASSHPLSSGGNTGELFF. Together with reference TRBV3-1 and TRBJ2-2, the CDR3 gives the full variable domain: DTAVSQTPKYLVTQMGNDKSIKCEQNLGHDTMYWYKQDSKKFLKIMFSYNNKELIINETVPNRFSPKSPDKAHLNLHINSLELGDSAVYFCASSHPLSSGGNTGELFFGEGSRLTVL.

This clonotype was seen a few times. The chain joins TRBV5-1 to TRBJ2-3; 8 nucleotides match TRBD1. CDR3 length: 20 amino acids. CDR1 and CDR2 from the germline V gene are SGHRS and YFSETQ. Losses at the gene ends were 4 bases for V and 0 bases for J; bases not matched to a gene: 19. The CDR3 nucleotides are TGCGCCAGCAGCCCCATTGCGGGCCCACTCACAGGGGGGAGCACAGATACGCAGTATTTT. Residues: CASSPIAGPLTGGSTDTQYF.

This clonotype came up many times. The chain uses TRBV12-3 or TRBV12-4 and TRBJ1-1, with 7 bases matching TRBD1. The trim removed 5 bases at V and 8 bases at J, leaving 8 bases unmatched. The CDR3 length is 13 residues. As DNA, the CDR3 is TGTGCCAGCAGTACTCAACAGGGGTTGGAAGCTTTCTTT. Protein product: CASSTQQGLEAFF.

This clonotype was detected a few times. The chain employs TRBV5-1 and TRBJ2-3, with 7 bases lining up with TRBD1. Germline lookup yields CDR1 SGHRS and CDR2 YFSETQ. The CDR3 has 14 amino acids. V dropped 4 bases and J dropped 3; count of bases not matched to a gene: 5. The CDR3 DNA is TGCGCCAGCAGCCCGACAGGGAGAACAGATACGCAGTATTTT. It specifies CASSPTGRTDTQYF.

The V gene is TRBV5-1, the J gene TRBJ2-7, with D possibly TRBD2 on 7 matching bases. In germline, CDR1 is SGHRS, CDR2 YFSETQ. V lost 1 base and J 0 bases, leaving 23 bases between the germline ends. The CDR3 totals 19 residues. CDR3 residues: CASSLRGAGAYPLSYEQYF. CDR3 coding DNA: TGCGCCAGCAGCTTGCGAGGGGCGGGGGCCTACCCCCTCTCCTACGAGCAGTACTTC.

This clonotype showed up just a few times. The chain links TRBV6-5 to TRBJ2-7; D remains ambiguous. CDR1 and CDR2 (germline): MNHEY, SVGAGI. V was trimmed by 4 bases and J by 0 bases, leaving 7 bases between them. The CDR3 sequence is 13 residues long. CDR3 amino acids: CASSLYDSYEQYF. For the CDR3, the DNA is TGTGCCAGCAGTTTGTATGACTCCTACGAGCAGTACTTC.

This chain links TRBV4-3 with TRBJ2-1, with 9 bases matching TRBD2. The V and J ends lost 1 base and 3 bases, in that order; junction bases with no gene match: 4. The CDR3 loop spans 16 amino acids. In germline, CDR1 is LGHNA, CDR2 YSLEER. The CDR3 spells CASSQGAGGSYNEQFF. DNA for the CDR3: TGCGCCAGCAGCCAAGGGGCGGGGGGGAGCTACAATGAGCAGTTCTTC.

This clonotype was seen once. This rearrangement joins TRBV7-2 to TRBJ2-1; 15 bases align to TRBD2. The CDR3 runs to 18 residues. V shed 4 bases, J shed 2 bases, and the junction held 6 bases outside the gene matches. Germline values: CDR1 SGHTA, CDR2 FQGNSA. The CDR3 DNA is TGTGCCAGCAGCTCATGGACTAGCGGGGGGGGCACCTACAATGAGCAGTTCTTC. As protein: CASSSWTSGGGTYNEQFF.

This clonotype has at least ten counts. The chain has TRBV6-5 and TRBJ2-5, with 10 nucleotides matching TRBD2. After removal of 5 bases from V and 2 bases from J, the junction contained 8 bases not matched to a gene. The CDR3 has 16 amino acids. Germline loops: CDR1 MNHEY, CDR2 SVGAGI. The CDR3: CASSPRTSGIQETQYF. In DNA, the CDR3 is TGTGCCAGCAGTCCCCGGACTAGCGGAATTCAAGAGACCCAGTACTTC.

This clonotype was detected ten times or more. The rearrangement joins TRBV20-1 to TRBJ2-2; D remains ambiguous. This CDR3 has 13 residues. Trimming took off 3 bases at V and 2 bases at J, with 7 bases between the two ends. CDR1 DFQATT and CDR2 SNEGSKA come from the germline V gene (reference sequence). The CDR3: CSASHSNTGELFF. CDR3 DNA sequence: TGCAGTGCTAGCCACAGTAACACCGGGGAGCTGTTTTTT.

Ten or more counts support this clonotype. This rearrangement joins TRBV12-3 or TRBV12-4 to TRBJ1-4, with TRBD1 matching 8 bases. The CDR3 covers 15 residues. V shed 5 bases, J shed 10 bases, and the junction held 12 bases outside the gene matches. The CDR3, as DNA: TGTGCCAGCAGTCATGCTACAGGGGGACCAGGAAAACTGTTTTTT. Encoded protein: CASSHATGGPGKLFF.

This clonotype was detected ten times or more. The rearrangement links TRBV12-3 or TRBV12-4 to TRBJ2-2, with 13 bases matching TRBD2. This CDR3 is built from 16 residues. V trimming: 5 bases; J trimming: 7 bases; junction bases outside the gene matches: 7. The CDR3 loop is CASSPTSGGAVGELFF. The DNA of the CDR3 is TGTGCCAGCAGTCCCACTAGCGGGGGGGCGGTCGGGGAGCTGTTTTTT.

This clonotype was seen at least ten times. The chain is built from TRBV20-1 and TRBJ1-1, with 11 bases that match TRBD1. The CDR3 has 14 amino acids. With 3 bases clipped from V and 3 bases from J, the junction kept 3 bases outside the gene matches. Germline V lookup: CDR1 DFQATT, CDR2 SNEGSKA (reference sequence). CDR3 nucleotides: TGCAGTGCTAGGGGGACAGGGGGGGACACTGAAGCTTTCTTT. Its protein product is CSARGTGGDTEAFF.

This clonotype showed up just a few times. This chain joins TRBV27 and TRBJ2-7, with D possibly TRBD1 on 6 matching bases. CDR3 length equals 15 residues. Per the germline V gene, CDR1 is MNHEY and CDR2 is SMNVEV (reference sequence). V lost 3 bases and J 3 bases, leaving 15 bases between the germline ends. This chain's CDR3 is CASSFYLGGLYEQYF. For the CDR3, the DNA is TGTGCCAGCAGTTTTTACCTAGGGGGTCTCTACGAGCAGTACTTC.

This clonotype was picked up a small number of times. The rearrangement joins TRBV20-1 to TRBJ1-5, with 8 bases matching TRBD1. The V and J ends lost 3 bases and 2 bases, in that order; junction bases with no gene match: 6. The CDR3 is 15 amino acids. Germline V gene lookup returns CDR1 DFQATT and CDR2 SNEGSKA (reference sequence). The CDR3 DNA reads TGCAGTGCTAGGACAGGGGTTTGGCGCAATCAGCCCCAGCATTTT. It codes for CSARTGVWRNQPQHF.

In this sample, this clonotype turned up many times. The V gene is TRBV29-1, the J gene TRBJ2-2; D is uncertain. V was pared by 4 bases and J by 5 bases, with 14 bases between. Germline-derived CDR1 and CDR2 are SQVTM and ANQGSEA. The length of the CDR3 is 14 residues. CDR3: CSVGPPFGTGELFF. The CDR3 nucleotides read TGCAGCGTTGGGCCGCCCTTTGGGACCGGGGAGCTGTTTTTT.

This clonotype showed up many times. The chain links TRBV20-1 to TRBJ2-3, with D hard to call. Germline V gives CDR1 DFQATT, CDR2 SNEGSKA (reference sequence). V lost 6 bases and J 1 base, leaving 17 bases between the germline ends. The CDR3 runs 15 residues. The CDR3 protein is CSAAAGNFGTDTQYF. CDR3 nucleotides: TGCAGTGCCGCGGCAGGAAACTTCGGCACAGATACGCAGTATTTT.

The chain recombines TRBV18 with TRBJ2-7, with D perhaps TRBD2 (5 bases). Looked up from germline, CDR1 is KGHSH and CDR2 is LQKENI. This CDR3 has 15 residues. With 6 bases removed from V and 3 bases from J, the gap between germline ends came to 18 bases. The CDR3 here is CASSRSRGDIYEQYF. The CDR3 bases are TGTGCCAGCTCTCGGAGCCGGGGAGATATCTACGAGCAGTACTTC. Drawing the rest from reference TRBV18 and TRBJ2-7, the complete variable domain is NAGVMQNPRHLVRRRGQEARLRCSPMKGHSHVYWYRQLPEEGLKFMVYLQKENIIDESGMPKERFSAEFPKEGPSILRIQQVVRGDSAAYFCASSRSRGDIYEQYFGPGTRLTVT.

This clonotype was observed at least ten times. V usage is TRBV18 and J usage is TRBJ2-7; no clear D. The CDR3 is made up of 13 amino acids. The V and J ends lost 0 bases and 0 bases respectively, with 3 bases between them. CDR1 and CDR2 from the germline V gene are KGHSH and LQKENI. CDR3 loop: CASSPPFSYEQYF. In nucleotides, the CDR3 is TGTGCCAGCTCACCACCTTTCTCCTACGAGCAGTACTTC. The whole variable domain, filled in from reference TRBV18 and TRBJ2-7, reads NAGVMQNPRHLVRRRGQEARLRCSPMKGHSHVYWYRQLPEEGLKFMVYLQKENIIDESGMPKERFSAEFPKEGPSILRIQQVVRGDSAAYFCASSPPFSYEQYFGPGTRLTVT.

This clonotype was observed a handful of times. The rearrangement links TRBV10-3 to TRBJ2-1; D unresolved. The CDR3 is 15 amino acids. Deletions cut 6 bases from V and 4 bases from J, with 16 bases between. CDR1 is ENHRY, CDR2 SYGVKD, per germline. The CDR3 sequence: CAIRASMGSYNEQFF. CDR3 sequence (DNA): TGTGCCATCAGAGCCTCAATGGGGTCATACAATGAGCAGTTCTTC.

In its sample, this clonotype was seen many times. The chain links TRBV20-1 to TRBJ2-7; tentative D call: TRBD1 (5 bases). V dropped 0 bases and J dropped 0 bases, with 6 bases sitting between them. There are 13 residues in the CDR3. CDR1 is DFQATT, CDR2 SNEGSKA, per germline (reference sequence). CDR3 amino acids: CSARDRVSYEQYF. CDR3 sequence (DNA): TGCAGTGCTAGAGACAGGGTCTCCTACGAGCAGTACTTC.

Many counts were recorded for this clonotype. The chain couples TRBV29-1 to TRBJ1-2, with 12 bases fitting TRBD1. The CDR3 loop spans 11 amino acids. Trimming cost V 6 bases and J 10 bases; bases outside gene matches: 3. The germline gives CDR1 SQVTM, CDR2 ANQGSEA. CDR3: CSVGTGGLYTF. Written as DNA, the CDR3 is TGCAGCGTCGGGACAGGGGGCCTCTACACCTTC.

The chain links TRBV6-5 to TRBJ2-3; TRBD2 agrees at 10 bases. The length of the CDR3 is 20 residues. V trimming: 2 bases; J trimming: 1 base; junction bases outside the gene matches: 15. The germline CDR1 and CDR2 sequences are MNHEY and SVGAGI. In DNA, the CDR3 is TGTGCCAGCAGTTACGAGGCTAGCGGGGGCCCGATGTGGGGCACAGATACGCAGTATTTT. This translates into CASSYEASGGPMWGTDTQYF.